The entry below gives a single T cell receptor (beta chain) sequence along with its context. Its antigen is not known. This sample stems from a study of cytomegalovirus exposure and HLA in healthy donors. Regarding the study as a whole: Later on, an analysis tied approximately 17,000 TCR beta sequences to HLA alleles at 0.05 false discovery rate.

In the PCR, 60 Vbeta and 13 Jbeta primers were used. The protocol was immunoSEQ multiplex PCR, while the TCRdb copy is restricted to in-frame clones and leaves out a portion. The sample lists approximately 170,000 clones; about four fifths were seen once. It was healthy bone marrow donors who served as donors. Germline V lookup: CDR1 GTSNPN, CDR2 SVGIG (reference sequence). This CDR3 region has 19 residues. Trimming at V came to 2 bases and at J to 5 bases, leaving 17 bases not matched to a gene. This clonotype was sampled from a woman aged 18-29 years in good health and CMV-seronegative. This chain uses TRBV30 with TRBJ2-5, with 13 bases aligning to TRBD2. The sequencing sample was made of PBMCs. The CDR3 sequence is CAWSPGVGGLAGRRETQYF. The CDR3 DNA reads as TGTGCCTGGAGTCCCGGAGTCGGGGGACTAGCGGGAAGGAGGGAGACCCAGTACTTC. The variable domain in full, completed from reference TRBV30 and TRBJ2-5, reads SQTIHQWPATLVQPVGSPLSLECTVEGTSNPNLYWYRQAAGRGLQLLFYSVGIGQISSEVPQNLSASRPQDRQFILSSKKLLLSDSGFYLCAWSPGVGGLAGRRETQYFGPGTRLLVL.